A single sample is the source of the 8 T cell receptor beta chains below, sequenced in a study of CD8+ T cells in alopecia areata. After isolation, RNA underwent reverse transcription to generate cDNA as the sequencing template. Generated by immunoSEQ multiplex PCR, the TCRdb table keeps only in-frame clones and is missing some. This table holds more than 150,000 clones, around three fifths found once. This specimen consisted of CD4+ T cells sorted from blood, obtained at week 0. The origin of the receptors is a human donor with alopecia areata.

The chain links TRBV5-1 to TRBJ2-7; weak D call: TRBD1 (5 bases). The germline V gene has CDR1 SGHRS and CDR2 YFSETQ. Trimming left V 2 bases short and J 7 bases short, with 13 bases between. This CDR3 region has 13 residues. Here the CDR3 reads CASSFPGLDEQYF. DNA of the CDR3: TGCGCCAGCAGCTTCCCAGGGCTGGATGAGCAGTACTTC.

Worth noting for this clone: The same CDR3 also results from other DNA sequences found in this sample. CDR3 amino acids: CAWSIQTGGYTF. In nucleotides, the CDR3 is TGTGCCTGGAGTATTCAGACAGGAGGCTACACCTTC. The chain recombines TRBV30 with TRBJ1-2, with a possible D match to TRBD1 (6 bases). Germline V gene data show CDR1 as GTSNPN and CDR2 as SVGIG (reference sequence). This CDR3 comprises 12 residues. V gave up 2 bases and J gave up 8 bases, with 12 bases separating them.

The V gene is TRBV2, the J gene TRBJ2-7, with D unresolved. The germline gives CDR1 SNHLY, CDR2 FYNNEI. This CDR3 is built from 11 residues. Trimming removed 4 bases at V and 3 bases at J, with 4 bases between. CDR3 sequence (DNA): TGTGCCAGCAGTGGGGACTACGAGCAGTACTTC. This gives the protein CASSGDYEQYF.

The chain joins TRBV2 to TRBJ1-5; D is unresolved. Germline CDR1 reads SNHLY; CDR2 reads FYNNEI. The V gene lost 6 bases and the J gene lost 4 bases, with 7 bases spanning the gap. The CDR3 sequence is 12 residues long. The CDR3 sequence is CASRRQNQPQHF. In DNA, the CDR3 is TGTGCCAGCAGGCGGCAAAATCAGCCCCAGCATTTT.

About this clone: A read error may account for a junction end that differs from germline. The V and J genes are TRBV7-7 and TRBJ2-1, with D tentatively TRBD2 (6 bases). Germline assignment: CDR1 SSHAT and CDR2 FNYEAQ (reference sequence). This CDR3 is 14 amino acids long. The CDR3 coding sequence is TGTGCTAGCAGCTTAGGGCGGGGTTCAGGTGAGCAGTTCTTC. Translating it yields CASSLGRGSGEQFF.

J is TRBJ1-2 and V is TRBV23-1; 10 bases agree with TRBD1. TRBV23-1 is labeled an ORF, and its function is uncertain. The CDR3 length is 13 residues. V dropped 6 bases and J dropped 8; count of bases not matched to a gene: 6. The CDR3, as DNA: TGCGCCAGCAGCGCGGGACAGGGGAACGGCTACACCTTC. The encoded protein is CASSAGQGNGYTF.

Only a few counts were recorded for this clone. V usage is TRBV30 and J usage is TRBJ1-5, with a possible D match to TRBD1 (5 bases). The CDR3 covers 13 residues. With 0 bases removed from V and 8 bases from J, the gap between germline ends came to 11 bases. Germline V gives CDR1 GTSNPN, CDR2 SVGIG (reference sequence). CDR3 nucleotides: TGTGCCTGGAGTGTACAGGTTCAGGAGCCCCAGCATTTT. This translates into CAWSVQVQEPQHF. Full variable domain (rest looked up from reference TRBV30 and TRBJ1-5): SQTIHQWPATLVQPVGSPLSLECTVEGTSNPNLYWYRQAAGRGLQLLFYSVGIGQISSEVPQNLSASRPQDRQFILSSKKLLLSDSGFYLCAWSVQVQEPQHFGDGTRLSIL.

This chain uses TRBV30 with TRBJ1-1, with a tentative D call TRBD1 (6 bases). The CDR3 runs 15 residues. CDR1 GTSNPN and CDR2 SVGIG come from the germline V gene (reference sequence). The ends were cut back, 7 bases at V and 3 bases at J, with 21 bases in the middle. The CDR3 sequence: CAFTASGGEYTEAFF. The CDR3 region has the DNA TGTGCCTTCACCGCCTCGGGGGGCGAGTACACTGAAGCTTTCTTT.